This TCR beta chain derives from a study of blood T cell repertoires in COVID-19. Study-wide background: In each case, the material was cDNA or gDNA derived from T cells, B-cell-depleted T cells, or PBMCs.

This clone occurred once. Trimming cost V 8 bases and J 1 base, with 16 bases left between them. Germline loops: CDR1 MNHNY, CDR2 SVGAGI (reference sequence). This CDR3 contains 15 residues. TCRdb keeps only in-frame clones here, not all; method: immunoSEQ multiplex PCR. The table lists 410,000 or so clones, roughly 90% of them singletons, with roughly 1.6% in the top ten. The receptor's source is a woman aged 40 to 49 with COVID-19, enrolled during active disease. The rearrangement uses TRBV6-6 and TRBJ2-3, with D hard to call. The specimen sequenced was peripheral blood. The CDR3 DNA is TGTGCCAGCGGTGCGGTCCACGGAGGCACAGATACGCAGTATTTT. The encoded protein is CASGAVHGGTDTQYF.